These 32 T cell receptor beta chains originate from one sample sequenced in a study of Graves' ophthalmopathy and Graves' hyperthyroidism. The authors amplified TCR beta CDR3 regions, and they did so from RNA transcripts for repertoire sequencing. First-round RT-PCR with HTBI primers preceded a second-round multiplex PCR. Each CDR3 protein gets one entry after TCRdb re-called the multiplex PCR reads with MiXCR. This sample carries about 640,000 distinct CDR3 sequences, about 38% of them seen once, and the ten largest clones take more than 3%. What was sequenced was peripheral blood. The receptor set was obtained from an adult man with Graves' ophthalmopathy.

The J gene is TRBJ1-2, the V gene TRBV10-3; 9 bases fit TRBD1. With 5 bases clipped from V and 8 bases from J, the junction kept 6 bases outside the gene matches. CDR3 size: 13 residues. Germline loops: CDR1 ENHRY, CDR2 SYGVKD. CDR3 protein: CAISRTGVRGYTF. CDR3 DNA sequence: TGTGCCATCAGTAGGACAGGGGTCAGGGGCTACACCTTC.

This clonotype showed up many times. The chain is built from TRBV29-1 and TRBJ1-1; TRBD1 agrees at 10 bases. The trim removed 7 bases at V and 5 bases at J, leaving 4 bases unmatched. CDR3 length equals 12 residues. Per germline, CDR1 SQVTM and CDR2 ANQGSEA. CDR3 coding DNA: TGCAGCGCAGACAGGGGGCCGACTGAAGCTTTCTTT. Amino acid sequence: CSADRGPTEAFF.

The J gene is TRBJ2-7, the V gene TRBV7-2, with 7 bases fitting TRBD1. Near its end, the DNA agrees better with TRBJ2-1, so the J call may be wrong. The CDR3 length is 12 residues. Germline V lookup: CDR1 SGHTA, CDR2 FQGNSA. CDR3 sequence (DNA): TGTGCCAGCAGCGGAGACAGGGCTGAGCAGTTCTTC. Protein product: CASSGDRAEQFF.

This clonotype has ten or more counts. The chain links TRBV6-5 to TRBJ1-1; TRBD1 matches at 9 bases. CDR1 and CDR2 (germline): MNHEY, SVGAGI. CDR3 length: 14 amino acids. The ends lost 5 bases at V and 6 bases at J; junction bases unmatched: 7. CDR3 bases: TGTGCCAGCAGTGCGGGGGACAGGGCGGCTGAAGCTTTCTTT. This codes for CASSAGDRAAEAFF.

This clonotype occurred many times. This rearrangement joins TRBV10-1 to TRBJ1-1; D gene unclear. CDR3 length equals 13 residues. V was cut by 6 bases and J by 1 base, with 9 bases left in between. Germline loops: CDR1 WNHNN, CDR2 SYGVQD (reference sequence). Here the CDR3 reads CASRLAPNTEAFF. The CDR3 region has the DNA TGCGCCAGCAGGCTGGCTCCGAACACTGAAGCTTTCTTT.

The chain is built from TRBV6-6 and TRBJ2-7; weak D call: TRBD1 (6 bases). This CDR3 contains 14 residues. Trimming took 7 bases from V and 0 from J, leaving 13 bases between them. Germline V gene lookup returns CDR1 MNHNY and CDR2 SVGAGI (reference sequence). CDR3: CASTIDRSSYEQYV. In nucleotides, the CDR3 is TGTGCCAGCACGATCGACAGGAGCTCCTACGAGCAGTACGTC.

At least ten counts were recorded for this clonotype. The chain combines TRBV19 with TRBJ1-1; a possible D gene is TRBD1 (5 bases). Germline V gene data show CDR1 as LNHDA and CDR2 as SQIVND (reference sequence). Deletions cut 5 bases from V and 1 base from J, with 8 bases between. This CDR3 has 13 amino acids. The CDR3 region is CASSVDTNTEAFF. The DNA for the CDR3 is TGTGCCAGTAGTGTGGACACGAACACTGAAGCTTTCTTT.

This clonotype appeared many times. At one end, the junction sequence differs from germline, possibly due to a read error. The CDR3 protein is CGTDGDSGNTIYF. Here the CDR3 DNA reads TGTGGGACAGATGGTGATTCCGGAAACACCATATATTTT. J is TRBJ1-3 and V is TRBV20-1; the match to TRBD1 covers 7 bases. The CDR3 covers 13 residues. The germline V gene encodes CDR1 DFQATT and CDR2 SNEGSKA (reference sequence).

This clonotype was observed at least ten times. The chain employs TRBV19 and TRBJ2-7; TRBD1 matches 9 bases. The CDR3 length is 13 residues. In germline, CDR1 is LNHDA, CDR2 SQIVND (reference sequence). V shed 8 bases, J shed 6 bases, and the junction held 8 bases outside the gene matches. This CDR3 is CASGRDRATEQYF. The CDR3, as DNA: TGTGCCAGTGGGAGGGACAGGGCCACCGAGCAGTACTTC.

This clonotype has at least ten counts. The rearrangement joins TRBV5-1 to TRBJ1-5; D perhaps matches TRBD1 (5 bases). V gave up 5 bases and J gave up 3 bases, with 15 bases separating them. The CDR3 length is 15 residues. Germline-derived CDR1 and CDR2 are SGHRS and YFSETQ. The CDR3: CASRRGLNPNQPQHF. DNA of the CDR3: TGCGCCAGCAGACGGGGACTGAACCCCAATCAGCCCCAGCATTTT.

The rearrangement joins TRBV19 to TRBJ1-1; D unresolved. Trimming removed 4 bases at V and 3 bases at J, with 12 bases between. From germline, CDR1 is LNHDA and CDR2 SQIVND (reference sequence). This CDR3 region has 14 residues. The CDR3 reads CASSKLRSDTEAFF. CDR3 DNA: TGTGCCAGTAGTAAACTACGGTCTGACACTGAAGCTTTCTTT.

With regard to this clonotype: At one end, the junction sequence differs from germline, possibly due to a read error. The chain joins TRBV6-6 to TRBJ2-2; D assignment may be TRBD1 or TRBD2 (6 bases each). Looked up from germline, CDR1 is MNHNY and CDR2 is SVGAGI (reference sequence). The CDR3 extends over 12 amino acids. The CDR3 DNA reads as TGTGCCAGCAGATGGGACACCGGGGGGCTGTTTTTT. Its protein is CASRWDTGGLFF.

The chain links TRBV30 to TRBJ1-4; D call uncertain. There are 12 residues in the CDR3. Germline values: CDR1 GTSNPN, CDR2 SVGIG (reference sequence). V was shortened by 0 bases and J by 8 bases, with 7 bases between the two germline ends. DNA for the CDR3: TGTGCCTGGAGTGTACAGAGAGAAAAACTGTTTTTT. Translating it yields CAWSVQREKLFF.

This clonotype appeared many times. This rearrangement joins TRBV19 to TRBJ1-5; D not certain. V dropped 6 bases and J dropped 4 bases, with 13 bases sitting between them. CDR1 and CDR2 from the germline V gene are LNHDA and SQIVND (reference sequence). This CDR3 spans 14 amino acids. CDR3 amino acids: CASSPLGPNQPQHF. In DNA, the CDR3 is TGTGCCAGTAGCCCACTCGGACCGAATCAGCCCCAGCATTTT.

The J gene is TRBJ2-5, the V gene TRBV7-9; 11 bases map to TRBD1. With 5 bases clipped from V and 7 bases from J, the junction kept 3 bases outside the gene matches. Per germline, CDR1 SEHNR and CDR2 FQNEAQ (reference sequence). This CDR3 region has 13 residues. The CDR3 DNA is TGTGCCAGCAGCCTAGGGACAGGGGGGACCCAGTACTTC. This gives the protein CASSLGTGGTQYF.

This clonotype occurred many times. An end of the junction differs from the germline gene, which may be a read error. This chain connects TRBV5-1 to TRBJ1-1; no clear D gene. The CDR3 covers 13 residues. Germline loops: CDR1 SGHRS, CDR2 YFSETQ. CDR3 DNA: TGTGCCAGCAGCTTAGAGGCGAACACTGAAGCTTTCTTT. Translated: CASSLEANTEAFF.

The chain links TRBV7-9 to TRBJ2-7; maybe TRBD1 (6 bases). This CDR3 contains 15 residues. V gave up 5 bases and J gave up 0 bases, with 14 bases separating them. Looked up from germline, CDR1 is SEHNR and CDR2 is FQNEAQ (reference sequence). The DNA for the CDR3 is TGTGCCAGCAGCGTAGGGGGAAGTCCCTCCTACGAGCAGTACTTC. It specifies CASSVGGSPSYEQYF.

The genes are TRBV25-1 and TRBJ1-2; tentatively, D is TRBD1 (6 bases). With 4 bases removed from V and 8 bases from J, the gap between germline ends came to 17 bases. Germline values: CDR1 MGHDK, CDR2 SYGVNS. The CDR3 is made up of 14 amino acids. CDR3 nucleotide sequence: TGTGCCAGCAGTGCTAGAGAAGGGGGGGAAGGCTACACCTTC. Its translation is CASSAREGGEGYTF.

Turning to this clonotype: A much larger clone sits a single nucleotide away, making a read error possible. The chain is built from TRBV20-1 and TRBJ2-5, with unresolved D. The ends were cut back, 1 base at V and 4 bases at J, with 10 bases in the middle. The germline V gene has CDR1 DFQATT and CDR2 SNEGSKA (reference sequence). The CDR3 has 13 amino acids. CDR3 in DNA: TGCAGTGCTAGAGGGGGATTAAGAGAGACCCAGTACTTC. Translating gives CSARGGLRETQYF.

CDR3 loop: CASRVAGGAYEQYF. Here the CDR3 DNA reads TGTGCCAGCAGAGTAGCGGGAGGGGCGTACGAGCAGTACTTC. V and J are TRBV2 and TRBJ2-7, with TRBD2 matching 11 bases. The CDR3 length is 14 residues. Germline-derived CDR1 and CDR2 are SNHLY and FYNNEI. The junction had 5 bases not matched to a gene; V was cut back by 6 bases and J by 4 bases.

Points on this clonotype: Compared with germline, one end of the junction differs, possibly owing to a read error. V usage is TRBV7-2 and J usage is TRBJ1-1; no firm D call. Germline assignment: CDR1 SGHTA and CDR2 FQGNSA. The CDR3 loop spans 9 amino acids. In DNA form, the CDR3 reads TGTGTCAGCAACACTGAAGCTTTCTTT. Translated: CVSNTEAFF.

This chain links TRBV29-1 with TRBJ2-2; D is unresolved. This CDR3 has 12 residues. Trimming took 6 bases from V and 4 from J, leaving 9 bases between them. Looked up from germline, CDR1 is SQVTM and CDR2 is ANQGSEA. CDR3 nucleotide sequence: TGCAGCGTATGTGAGCTCACCGGGGAGCTGTTTTTT. This encodes CSVCELTGELFF.

The chain uses TRBV19 and TRBJ1-5, with D possibly matching TRBD1 (6 bases). V was clipped by 2 bases and J by 6 bases, with 14 bases between them. CDR1 is LNHDA, CDR2 SQIVND, per germline (reference sequence). The CDR3 has 15 amino acids. In nucleotides, the CDR3 is TGTGCCAGTAGTATAACAGGGAGGCTACCTCAGCCCCAGCATTTT. It specifies CASSITGRLPQPQHF.

V is TRBV7-2 and J is TRBJ2-7; 7 bases fit TRBD1. V lost 8 bases and J lost 2; bases outside the gene matches: 15. Germline CDR1 and CDR2: SGHTA and FQGNSA. The CDR3 spans 16 residues. CDR3 region: CASSPPQGDKPYEQYF. The CDR3 region has the DNA TGTGCCAGCTCACCTCCCCAGGGGGACAAACCCTACGAGCAGTACTTC.

Only a few counts were recorded for this clonotype. The rearrangement uses TRBV7-2 and TRBJ1-4; D perhaps matches TRBD1 (5 bases). Germline V gene lookup returns CDR1 SGHTA and CDR2 FQGNSA. This CDR3 has 15 amino acids. Trimming removed 1 base from V and 11 bases from J, with 17 bases in between. The CDR3 bases are TGTGCCAGCAGCTTAGGGGCGGGGGGTAGCGGGAAACTGTTTTTT. It specifies CASSLGAGGSGKLFF.

The rearrangement joins TRBV10-3 to TRBJ2-2, with unresolved D. Trimming shortened V by 10 bases and J by 1 base, and 10 bases separated the two germline ends. This CDR3 has 13 residues. Per the germline V gene, CDR1 is ENHRY and CDR2 is SYGVKD. The chain's CDR3 is CASIKENTGELFF. As DNA, the CDR3 is TGTGCCAGCATTAAGGAGAACACCGGGGAGCTGTTTTTT.

This clonotype was recorded a few times. The V and J genes are TRBV7-2 and TRBJ1-2; TRBD1 agrees at 9 bases. Germline assignment: CDR1 SGHTA and CDR2 FQGNSA. The CDR3 has 17 amino acids. The J segment lost 7 bases and the V segment lost 3 bases, leaving 15 bases of the junction unmatched. The CDR3 is CASSFSGTGYGIGGYTF. CDR3 nucleotide sequence: TGTGCCAGCAGCTTCTCCGGGACAGGGTACGGGATTGGTGGCTACACCTTC.

There are many counts of this clonotype. CDR3: CASSGTAGEKLFF. The CDR3 region has the DNA TGTGCCAGCAGCGGGACGGCGGGCGAAAAACTGTTTTTT. The V and J genes are TRBV7-7 and TRBJ1-4; D is possibly TRBD1 (5 bases). The CDR3 length is 13 residues. Trimming removed 5 bases from V and 8 bases from J, with 12 bases in between. CDR1 SSHAT and CDR2 FNYEAQ come from the germline V gene (reference sequence).

CDR3 in amino acids: CASSGGSYLGEQYF. Written as DNA, the CDR3 is TGTGCCAGCAGTGGCGGATCTTATTTGGGCGAGCAGTACTTC. This chain connects TRBV6-1 to TRBJ2-7; no clear D. The V and J ends lost 4 bases and 6 bases respectively, with 16 bases between them. The CDR3 sequence is 14 residues long. The germline CDR1 and CDR2 sequences are MNHNS and SASEGT.

The gene calls are TRBV29-1 and TRBJ1-5; D might be TRBD1 (6 bases). The CDR3 is 12 amino acids. V was pared by 4 bases and J by 6 bases, with 10 bases between. Germline V gives CDR1 SQVTM, CDR2 ANQGSEA. CDR3 amino acids: CSVAGGGQPQHF. CDR3 bases: TGCAGCGTTGCGGGGGGCGGTCAGCCCCAGCATTTT.

The chain links TRBV5-6 to TRBJ1-1; D not resolved. The CDR3 covers 14 residues. With 0 bases removed from V and 7 bases from J, the gap between germline ends came to 13 bases. Per germline, CDR1 SGHDT and CDR2 YYEEEE. CDR3 residues: CASSLVLGGGEAFF. In nucleotides, the CDR3 is TGTGCCAGCAGCTTGGTCCTGGGAGGAGGTGAAGCTTTCTTT.

In its sample, this clonotype was seen many times. The rearrangement links TRBV14 to TRBJ2-7; D perhaps matches TRBD2 (6 bases). Germline loops: CDR1 SGHDN, CDR2 FVKESK. V lost 3 bases and J lost 3, with 15 bases in between. The CDR3 consists of 15 residues. CDR3 nucleotide sequence: TGTGCCAGCAGCCAGGCCGGGACTCTCTACTACGAGCAGTACTTC. This gives the protein CASSQAGTLYYEQYF.